The 22 T cell receptor beta chains reported below all come from one sample, sequenced in a study of regulatory and conventional T cells in RAG deficiency. Sequencing used immunoSEQ multiplex PCR; TCRdb keeps in-frame clones, though not all of them. The data hold about 19,000 clones, with about nine tenths observed a single time. Genomic DNA came from blood regulatory T cells gated CD4+ CD25-high CD127-low. The same specimen was also included in a second study, on regulatory T cells. That work states: Amplification used 52 TRBV primers and 13 TRBJ primers.

The sample taken for sequencing was Tregs sorted from blood. The receptor source for this set is a human donor in good health.

The chain uses TRBV5-1 and TRBJ2-1; D might be TRBD2 (6 bases). The CDR3 covers 16 residues. V was trimmed by 4 bases and J by 0 bases, leaving 14 bases between them. From germline, CDR1 is SGHRS and CDR2 YFSETQ. For the CDR3, the DNA is TGCGCCAGCAGCATTACGGGACTTAGCTCCTACAATGAGCAGTTCTTC. Its translation: CASSITGLSSYNEQFF.

The chain joins TRBV5-1 to TRBJ2-3; TRBD2 matches at 9 bases. This CDR3 contains 15 residues. Germline V gene data show CDR1 as SGHRS and CDR2 as YFSETQ. The V and J ends lost 5 bases and 8 bases, in that order; junction bases with no gene match: 12. Written as DNA, the CDR3 is TGCGCCAGCAGATCTCAGCGGGGGGCCATGGGTACGCAGTATTTT. Protein: CASRSQRGAMGTQYF.

The V call is TRBV6-5, the J call TRBJ2-3, with a possible D match to TRBD2 (5 bases). Germline V gene data show CDR1 as MNHEY and CDR2 as SVGAGI. With 3 bases removed from V and 2 bases from J, the gap between germline ends came to 12 bases. The CDR3 contains 15 residues. CDR3 protein: CASSYWRAPTDTQYF. The DNA for the CDR3 is TGTGCCAGCAGTTATTGGCGGGCCCCCACAGATACGCAGTATTTT.

The chain links TRBV27 to TRBJ2-1; a possible D gene is TRBD1 (6 bases). The CDR3 spans 13 residues. Germline assignment: CDR1 MNHEY and CDR2 SMNVEV (reference sequence). The germline V and J ends were trimmed by 8 bases and 4 bases, with 12 bases remaining between them. CDR3 sequence: CASGQPPYNEQFF. CDR3 coding DNA: TGTGCCAGCGGACAGCCTCCATACAATGAGCAGTTCTTC.

This chain uses TRBV6-5 with TRBJ2-6; D call uncertain. With 6 bases removed from V and 2 bases from J, the gap between germline ends came to 8 bases. CDR1 is MNHEY and CDR2 is SVGAGI in the germline V gene. There are 14 residues in the CDR3. The CDR3 sequence: CASRPGPGANVLTF. Here the CDR3 DNA reads TGTGCCAGCAGACCCGGGCCTGGGGCCAACGTCCTGACTTTC.

CDR3 protein: CASSEMAQAVSGNTIYF. The CDR3 DNA reads as TGTGCCAGCAGTGAAATGGCCCAGGCCGTCTCTGGAAACACCATATATTTT. The chain couples TRBV6-1 to TRBJ1-3; D not resolved. The CDR3 runs 17 residues. Germline CDR1 MNHNS, CDR2 SASEGT. V lost 2 bases to trimming and J lost 0 bases, with 14 bases between them.

The J gene is TRBJ1-1, the V gene TRBV6-1; a possible D gene is TRBD1 (6 bases). Germline V gene sequence: CDR1 MNHNS, CDR2 SASEGT. The CDR3 is 15 residues long. The germline V and J ends were trimmed by 1 base and 4 bases, with 13 bases remaining between them. CDR3 region: CASSEGPRGGTEAFF. DNA for the CDR3: TGTGCCAGCAGTGAAGGTCCCAGGGGCGGCACTGAAGCTTTCTTT.

The rearrangement links TRBV11-2 to TRBJ2-3, with D tentatively TRBD2 (6 bases). The CDR3 is 15 residues long. V was shortened by 2 bases and J by 0 bases, with 9 bases between the two germline ends. Germline V gives CDR1 SGHAT, CDR2 FQNNGV. CDR3 region: CASSLPGLSTDTQYF. CDR3 nucleotide sequence: TGTGCCAGCAGCTTACCGGGACTTAGCACAGATACGCAGTATTTT.

This chain links TRBV10-3 with TRBJ2-1, with a weak D call TRBD2 (6 bases). The V gene's germline CDR1 is ENHRY and CDR2 SYGVKD. The V and J ends lost 3 bases and 3 bases respectively, with 15 bases between them. The CDR3 sequence is 16 residues long. The CDR3 spells CAISEEYSGDYNEQFF. The DNA of the CDR3 is TGTGCCATCAGTGAAGAATATAGCGGAGACTACAATGAGCAGTTCTTC.

V is TRBV30 and J is TRBJ1-2; D ambiguous. The CDR3 extends over 12 amino acids. The ends were cut back, 0 bases at V and 7 bases at J, with 9 bases in the middle. The germline gives CDR1 GTSNPN, CDR2 SVGIG (reference sequence). The chain's CDR3 is CAWSVPQGGYTF. For the CDR3, the DNA is TGTGCCTGGAGTGTACCCCAAGGTGGCTACACCTTC.

This sequence joins TRBV28 and TRBJ1-1, with a possible D match to TRBD1 (5 bases). The CDR3 covers 11 residues. Per the germline V gene, CDR1 is MDHEN and CDR2 is SYDVKM. V gave up 7 bases and J gave up 11 bases, with 14 bases separating them. The CDR3 sequence: CASKGVREAFF. CDR3 DNA sequence: TGTGCCAGCAAAGGGGTCAGGGAGGCTTTCTTT.

This chain links TRBV6-1 with TRBJ1-6; D is undetermined. V dropped 5 bases and J dropped 5 bases, with 13 bases sitting between them. The CDR3 extends over 15 amino acids. CDR1 and CDR2 (germline): MNHNS, SASEGT. The DNA of the CDR3 is TGTGCCAGCAGTACGGGTACGTGGGATAATTCACCCCTCCACTTT. Translation gives CASSTGTWDNSPLHF.

The genes are TRBV6-5 and TRBJ2-4; 7 bases agree with TRBD1. Losses at the gene ends were 4 bases for V and 0 bases for J; bases not matched to a gene: 6. This CDR3 is 16 amino acids long. CDR1 is MNHEY, CDR2 SVGAGI, per germline. In nucleotides, the CDR3 is TGTGCCAGCAGTTTCACCCGACAGGGAGCCAAAAACATTCAGTACTTC. It yields the protein CASSFTRQGAKNIQYF.

This clone has a handful of counts. The CDR3 sequence is CATGGGGTPNYGYTF. The CDR3, as DNA: TGTGCCACCGGGGGGGGAGGCACACCTAACTATGGCTACACCTTC. The V and J genes are TRBV2 and TRBJ1-2; possible D gene TRBD1, 5 bases. This CDR3 comprises 15 residues. V was trimmed by 10 bases and J by 0 bases, leaving 18 bases between them. Germline assignment: CDR1 SNHLY and CDR2 FYNNEI.

This chain links TRBV30 with TRBJ2-1; a weak D match, TRBD2 (5 bases). The CDR3 is 15 amino acids. V lost 3 bases, J lost 1 base, and 13 bases lay in between. Germline CDR1 GTSNPN, CDR2 SVGIG (reference sequence). The DNA for the CDR3 is TGTGCCTGGAGGTTTTCGGGGAATTCCTACAATGAGCAGTTCTTC. Protein product: CAWRFSGNSYNEQFF.

The gene calls are TRBV14 and TRBJ2-4, with D unclear. This CDR3 has 14 amino acids. V was shortened by 0 bases and J by 0 bases, with 3 bases between the two germline ends. Germline lookup yields CDR1 SGHDN and CDR2 FVKESK. In nucleotides, the CDR3 is TGTGCCAGCAGCCAAGAGATAGCCAAAAACATTCAGTACTTC. Its translation: CASSQEIAKNIQYF.

The CDR3 DNA follows: TGCGCCAGCAGTGAGTCCCCAGGTCGAGACACTGAAGCTTTCTTT. Amino acid sequence: CASSESPGRDTEAFF. The chain carries TRBV10-1 and TRBJ1-1; D remains ambiguous. The V gene lost 0 bases and the J gene lost 3 bases, with 11 bases spanning the gap. Germline V gene lookup returns CDR1 WNHNN and CDR2 SYGVQD (reference sequence). CDR3 length equals 15 residues.

The gene calls are TRBV19 and TRBJ2-1, with 10 bases lining up with TRBD2. This CDR3 has 16 residues. After removal of 6 bases from V and 0 bases from J, the junction contained 5 bases not matched to a gene. CDR1 LNHDA and CDR2 SQIVND come from the germline V gene (reference sequence). CDR3 protein: CASRTLAGASYNEQFF. For the CDR3, the DNA is TGTGCCAGTAGGACCCTAGCGGGAGCCTCCTACAATGAGCAGTTCTTC.

V is TRBV15 and J is TRBJ1-4; D is unresolved. Trimming removed 1 base from V and 4 bases from J, with 13 bases in between. Germline CDR1 reads LNHNV; CDR2 reads YYDKDF (reference sequence). The CDR3 consists of 16 residues. The CDR3 nucleotides read TGTGCCACCAGCAGAGCGGAGGCCGCCCGTAATGAAAAACTGTTTTTT. Protein: CATSRAEAARNEKLFF.

There are a few counts of this clone. This chain joins TRBV28 and TRBJ1-2; the D is unclear. CDR3 length equals 13 residues. CDR1 is MDHEN and CDR2 is SYDVKM in the germline V gene. The V and J ends lost 5 bases and 4 bases respectively, with 11 bases between them. Here the CDR3 reads CASSTRAFYGYTF. The DNA of the CDR3 is TGTGCCAGCAGTACCCGGGCCTTCTATGGCTACACCTTC.

The CDR3 coding sequence is TGCGCCAGCAGCCGTGACAACAGGGGTGGACGAAACACCATATATTTT. It is translated as CASSRDNRGGRNTIYF. The J gene is TRBJ1-3, the V gene TRBV4-1, with 7 bases that match TRBD1. CDR1 MGHRA and CDR2 YSYEKL come from the germline V gene. The CDR3 has 16 residues. V was pared by 4 bases and J by 5 bases, with 11 bases of the junction left unmatched.

V usage is TRBV30 and J usage is TRBJ1-2; D remains unclear. CDR3 length equals 14 residues. Germline V CDR1 and CDR2: GTSNPN, SVGIG (reference sequence). V dropped 7 bases and J dropped 5 bases, with 20 bases sitting between them. The CDR3 nucleotides read TGTGCCTCCTCAAGGGAGAACTTAGTGTATGGCTACACCTTC. Protein sequence: CASSRENLVYGYTF.